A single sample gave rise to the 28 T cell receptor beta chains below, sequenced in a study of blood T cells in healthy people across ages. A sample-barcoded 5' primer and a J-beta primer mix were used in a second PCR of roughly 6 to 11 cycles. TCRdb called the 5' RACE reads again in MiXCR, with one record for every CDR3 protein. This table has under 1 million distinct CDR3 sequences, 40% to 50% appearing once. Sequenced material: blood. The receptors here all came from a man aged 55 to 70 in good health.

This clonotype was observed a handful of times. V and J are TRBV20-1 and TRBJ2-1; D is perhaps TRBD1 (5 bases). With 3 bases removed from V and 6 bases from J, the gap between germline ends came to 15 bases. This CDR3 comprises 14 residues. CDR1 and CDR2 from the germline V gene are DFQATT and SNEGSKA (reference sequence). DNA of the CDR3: TGCAGTGCTAGTGGGGCGCGTAGTCTCAATGAGCAGTTCTTC. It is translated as CSASGARSLNEQFF.

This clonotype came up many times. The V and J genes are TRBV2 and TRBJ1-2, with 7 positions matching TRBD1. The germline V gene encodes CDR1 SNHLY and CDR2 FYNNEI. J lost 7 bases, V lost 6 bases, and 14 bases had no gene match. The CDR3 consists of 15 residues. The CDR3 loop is CASRVLTGQQGGYTF. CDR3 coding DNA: TGTGCCAGCAGGGTGCTCACGGGACAGCAAGGTGGCTACACCTTC.

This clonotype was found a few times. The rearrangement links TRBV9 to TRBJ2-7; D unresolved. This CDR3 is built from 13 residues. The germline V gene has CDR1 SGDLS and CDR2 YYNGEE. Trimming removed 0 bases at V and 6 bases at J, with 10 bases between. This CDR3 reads CASSVGIAREQYF. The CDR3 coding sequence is TGTGCCAGCAGCGTAGGCATCGCCCGCGAGCAGTACTTC.

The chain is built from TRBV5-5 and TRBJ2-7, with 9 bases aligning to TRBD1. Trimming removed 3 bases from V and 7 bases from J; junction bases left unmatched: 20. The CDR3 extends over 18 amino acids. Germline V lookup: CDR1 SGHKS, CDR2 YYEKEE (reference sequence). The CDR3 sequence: CASSSITGGAPGGDEQYF. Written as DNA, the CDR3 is TGTGCCAGCAGCTCGATTACAGGGGGCGCGCCCGGGGGTGATGAGCAGTACTTC.

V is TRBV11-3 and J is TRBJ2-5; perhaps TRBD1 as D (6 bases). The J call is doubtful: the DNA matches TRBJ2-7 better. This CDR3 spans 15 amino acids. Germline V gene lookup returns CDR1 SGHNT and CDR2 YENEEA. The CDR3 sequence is CASSVQGPATHEQYF. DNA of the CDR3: TGTGCCAGCAGCGTACAGGGCCCTGCTACGCACGAGCAGTACTTC.

This CDR3 is CASSVTSGASYNEQFF. The CDR3 DNA reads TGCGCCAGCAGCGTTACTAGCGGGGCCTCATACAATGAGCAGTTCTTC. The V call is TRBV5-1, the J call TRBJ2-1; 10 positions agree with TRBD2. CDR1 and CDR2 (germline): SGHRS, YFSETQ. The CDR3 totals 16 residues. V lost 4 bases, J lost 4 bases, and 8 bases stayed unmatched.

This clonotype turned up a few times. The CDR3: CATSSGGPQPQHF. The CDR3 DNA follows: TGTGCCACCAGCTCCGGGGGGCCTCAGCCCCAGCATTTT. This chain links TRBV15 with TRBJ1-5; a weak D match, TRBD1 (6 bases). Germline lookup yields CDR1 LNHNV and CDR2 YYDKDF (reference sequence). There are 13 residues in the CDR3. V lost 5 bases and J lost 6, with 11 bases in between.

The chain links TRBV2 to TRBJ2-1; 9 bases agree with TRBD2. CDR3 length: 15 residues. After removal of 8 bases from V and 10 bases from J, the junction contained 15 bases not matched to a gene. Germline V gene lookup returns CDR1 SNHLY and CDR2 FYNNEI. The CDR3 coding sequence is TGTGCCAGCGGTCTGAGCGGGGGGAGGATAGAGGAGCAGTTCTTC. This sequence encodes CASGLSGGRIEEQFF.

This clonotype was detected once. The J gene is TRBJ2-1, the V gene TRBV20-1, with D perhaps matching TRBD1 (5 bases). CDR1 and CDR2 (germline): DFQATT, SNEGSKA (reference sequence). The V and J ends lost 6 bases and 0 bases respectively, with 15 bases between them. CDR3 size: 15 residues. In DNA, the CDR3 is TGCAGTGCCCCCGGACACCGGAGCTCCTACAATGAGCAGTTCTTC. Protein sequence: CSAPGHRSSYNEQFF.

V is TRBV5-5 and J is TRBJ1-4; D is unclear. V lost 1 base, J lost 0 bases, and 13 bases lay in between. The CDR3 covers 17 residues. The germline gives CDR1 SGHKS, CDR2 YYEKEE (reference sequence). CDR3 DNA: TGTGCCAGCAGCTTGCACGGGGAACTTGCAACTAATGAAAAACTGTTTTTT. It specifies CASSLHGELATNEKLFF.

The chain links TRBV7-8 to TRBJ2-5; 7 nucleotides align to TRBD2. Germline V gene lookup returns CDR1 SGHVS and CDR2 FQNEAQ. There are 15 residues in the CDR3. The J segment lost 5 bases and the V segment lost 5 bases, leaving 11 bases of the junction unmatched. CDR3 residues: CASSKKTSLEETQYF. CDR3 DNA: TGTGCCAGCAGCAAGAAGACTAGCTTAGAGGAGACCCAGTACTTC.

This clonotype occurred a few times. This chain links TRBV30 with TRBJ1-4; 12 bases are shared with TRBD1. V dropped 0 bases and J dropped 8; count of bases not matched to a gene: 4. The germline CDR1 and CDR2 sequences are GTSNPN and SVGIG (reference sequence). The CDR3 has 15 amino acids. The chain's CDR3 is CAWSVGQGAKEKLFF. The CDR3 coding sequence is TGTGCCTGGAGTGTGGGACAGGGGGCAAAAGAAAAACTGTTTTTT.

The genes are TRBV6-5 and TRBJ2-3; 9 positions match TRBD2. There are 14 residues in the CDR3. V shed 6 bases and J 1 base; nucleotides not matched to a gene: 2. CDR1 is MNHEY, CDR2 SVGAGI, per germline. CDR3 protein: CASRRGGGTDTQYF. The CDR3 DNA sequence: TGTGCCAGCAGGCGGGGGGGCGGCACAGATACGCAGTATTTT.

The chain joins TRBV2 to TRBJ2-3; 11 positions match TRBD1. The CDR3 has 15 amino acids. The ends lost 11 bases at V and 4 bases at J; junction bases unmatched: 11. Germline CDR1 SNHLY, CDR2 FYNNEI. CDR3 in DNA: TGTGCCGGACAACCGGGACAGGGGGTTTCAGATACGCAGTATTTT. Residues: CAGQPGQGVSDTQYF. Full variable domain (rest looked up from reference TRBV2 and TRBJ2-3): EPEVTQTPSHQVTQMGQEVILRCVPISNHLYFYWYRQILGQKVEFLVSFYNNEISEKSEIFDDQFSVERPDGSNFTLKIRSTKLEDSAMYFCAGQPGQGVSDTQYFGPGTRLTVL.

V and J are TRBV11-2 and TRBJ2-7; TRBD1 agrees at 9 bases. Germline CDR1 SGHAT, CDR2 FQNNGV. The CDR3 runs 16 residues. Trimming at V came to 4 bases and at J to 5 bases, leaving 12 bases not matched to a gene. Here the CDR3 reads CASSSIHRGPGNEQYF. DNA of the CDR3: TGTGCCAGCAGCTCGATACACAGGGGGCCAGGGAACGAGCAGTACTTC.

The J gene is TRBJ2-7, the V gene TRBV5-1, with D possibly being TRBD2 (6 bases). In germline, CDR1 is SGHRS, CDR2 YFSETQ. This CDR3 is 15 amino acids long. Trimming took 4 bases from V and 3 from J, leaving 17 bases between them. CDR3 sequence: CASSPSDAPNYEQYF. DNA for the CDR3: TGCGCCAGCAGCCCTAGCGATGCCCCCAACTACGAGCAGTACTTC.

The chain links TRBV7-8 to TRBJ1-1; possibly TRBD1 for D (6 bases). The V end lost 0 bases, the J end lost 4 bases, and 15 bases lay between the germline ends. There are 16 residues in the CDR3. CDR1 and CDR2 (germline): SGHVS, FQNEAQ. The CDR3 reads CASSLAVAGDGTEAFF. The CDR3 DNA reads TGTGCCAGCAGCTTAGCGGTGGCAGGGGACGGCACTGAAGCTTTCTTT. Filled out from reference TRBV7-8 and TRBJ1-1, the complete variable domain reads GAGVSQSPRYKVAKRGQDVALRCDPISGHVSLFWYQQALGQGPEFLTYFQNEAQLDKSGLPSDRFFAERPEGSVSTLKIQRTQQEDSAVYLCASSLAVAGDGTEAFFGQGTRLTVV.

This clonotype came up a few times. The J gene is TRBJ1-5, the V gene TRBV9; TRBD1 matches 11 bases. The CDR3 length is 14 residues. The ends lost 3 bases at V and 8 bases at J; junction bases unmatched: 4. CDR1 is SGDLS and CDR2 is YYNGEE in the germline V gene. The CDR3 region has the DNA TGTGCCAGCAGCGGGACAGGGGGCGCGGAGCCCCAGCATTTT. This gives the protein CASSGTGGAEPQHF.

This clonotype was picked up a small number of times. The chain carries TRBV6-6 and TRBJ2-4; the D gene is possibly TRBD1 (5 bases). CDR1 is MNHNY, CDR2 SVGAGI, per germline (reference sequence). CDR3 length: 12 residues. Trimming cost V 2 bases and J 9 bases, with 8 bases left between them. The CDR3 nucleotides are TGTGCCAGCAGTTACAATCAGGGCATTCAGTACTTC. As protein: CASSYNQGIQYF.

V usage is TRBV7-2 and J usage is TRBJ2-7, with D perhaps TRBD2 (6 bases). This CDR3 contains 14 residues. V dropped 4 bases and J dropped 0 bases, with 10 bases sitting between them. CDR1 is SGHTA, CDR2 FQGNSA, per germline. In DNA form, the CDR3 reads TGTGCCAGCAGCTCTAGCGTAAGCTCCTACGAGCAGTACTTC. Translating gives CASSSSVSSYEQYF.

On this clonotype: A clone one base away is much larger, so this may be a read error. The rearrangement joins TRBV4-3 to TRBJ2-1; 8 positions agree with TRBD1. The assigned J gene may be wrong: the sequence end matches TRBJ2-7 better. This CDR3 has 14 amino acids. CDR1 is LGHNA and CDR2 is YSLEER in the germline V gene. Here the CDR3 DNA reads TGCGCCAGCAGCCAAGGACAGGGGAACGACGAGCAGTACTTC. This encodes CASSQGQGNDEQYF.

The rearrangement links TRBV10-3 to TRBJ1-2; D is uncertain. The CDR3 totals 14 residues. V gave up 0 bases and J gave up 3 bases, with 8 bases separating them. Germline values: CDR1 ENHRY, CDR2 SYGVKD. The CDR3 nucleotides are TGTGCCATCAGTGAGTCGTGGGGATACTATGGCTACACCTTC. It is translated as CAISESWGYYGYTF.

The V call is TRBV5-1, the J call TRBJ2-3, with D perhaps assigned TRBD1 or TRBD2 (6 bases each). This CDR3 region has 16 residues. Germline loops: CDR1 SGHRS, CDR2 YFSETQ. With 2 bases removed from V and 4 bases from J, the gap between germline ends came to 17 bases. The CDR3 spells CASSLRWRDTPDTQYF. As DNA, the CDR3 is TGCGCCAGCAGCTTAAGATGGCGGGACACGCCAGATACGCAGTATTTT.

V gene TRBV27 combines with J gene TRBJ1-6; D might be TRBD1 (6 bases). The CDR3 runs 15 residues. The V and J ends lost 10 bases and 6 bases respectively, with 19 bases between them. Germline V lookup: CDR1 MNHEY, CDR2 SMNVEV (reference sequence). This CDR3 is CATRTERRSNSPLHF. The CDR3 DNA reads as TGTGCCACCCGGACAGAACGACGATCTAATTCACCCCTCCACTTT.

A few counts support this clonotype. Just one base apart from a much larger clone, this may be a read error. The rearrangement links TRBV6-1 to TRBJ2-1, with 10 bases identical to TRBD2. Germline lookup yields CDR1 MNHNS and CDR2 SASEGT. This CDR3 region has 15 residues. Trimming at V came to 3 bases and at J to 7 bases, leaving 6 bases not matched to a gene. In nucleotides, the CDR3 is TGTGCCAGCAGTGACGTAGCTAGCGGGGGAAATGAGCAGTTCTTC. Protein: CASSDVASGGNEQFF.

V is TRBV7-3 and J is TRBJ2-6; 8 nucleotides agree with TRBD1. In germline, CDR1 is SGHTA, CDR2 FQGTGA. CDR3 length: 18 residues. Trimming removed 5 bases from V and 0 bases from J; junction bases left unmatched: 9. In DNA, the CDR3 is TGTGCCAGCAGCAGCCGCCCCACAGGGGGCTCTGGGGCCAACGTCCTGACTTTC. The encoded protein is CASSSRPTGGSGANVLTF. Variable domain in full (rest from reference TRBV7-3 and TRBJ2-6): GAGVSQTPSNKVTEKGKYVELRCDPISGHTALYWYRQSLGQGPEFLIYFQGTGAADDSGLPNDRFFAVRPEGSVSTLKIQRTERGDSAVYLCASSSRPTGGSGANVLTFGAGSRLTVL.

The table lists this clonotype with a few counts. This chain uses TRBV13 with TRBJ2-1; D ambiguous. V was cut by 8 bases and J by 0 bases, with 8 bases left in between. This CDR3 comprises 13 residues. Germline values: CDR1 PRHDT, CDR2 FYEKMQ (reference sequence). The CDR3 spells CASRPYSYNEQFF. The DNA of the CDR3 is TGTGCCAGCCGACCATACTCCTACAATGAGCAGTTCTTC.

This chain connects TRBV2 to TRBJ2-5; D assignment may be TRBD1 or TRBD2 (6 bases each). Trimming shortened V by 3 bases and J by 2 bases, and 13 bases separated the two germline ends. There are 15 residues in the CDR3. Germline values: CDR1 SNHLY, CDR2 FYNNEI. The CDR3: CASSEWGAVQETQYF. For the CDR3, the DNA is TGTGCCAGCAGTGAGTGGGGGGCAGTGCAAGAGACCCAGTACTTC.